This T cell receptor (beta chain) is drawn from a study of radiotherapy plus CTLA-4 blockade in lung cancer. Study-wide results and limits: Radiotherapy with ipilimumab was followed by blood expansion of tumor-derived clones.

Patients with chemo-refractory metastatic non-small-cell lung cancer received focal radiation plus CTLA-4 blockade with ipilimumab. This clone was observed a handful of times. Its antigen remains unidentified. Method: immunoSEQ multiplex PCR; TCRdb's copy keeps in-frame clones and lacks some. The data contain more than 25,000 clones, under 80% of them singletons. The CDR3 runs to 12 residues. CDR1 is LNHDA, CDR2 SQIVND, per germline (reference sequence). V was trimmed by 3 bases and J by 8 bases, leaving 5 bases between them. The sequence came from a human donor with non-small cell lung cancer who had stable disease on radiotherapy plus ipilimumab. This material consisted of peripheral blood, taken from a patient treated with radiotherapy plus ipilimumab. This rearrangement joins TRBV19 to TRBJ1-6; D call uncertain. Here the CDR3 reads CASSMFDSPLHF. CDR3 sequence (DNA): TGTGCCAGTAGTATGTTTGATTCACCCCTCCACTTT.